The clone carrying this TCR beta chain was seen more than once but under ten times. Its cognate antigen is unknown. This sample is part of a study of T-cell reconstitution after alpha-beta-depleted transplantation in children. Unique molecular identifiers were used in preparing the TCRbeta library. TCRdb reprocessed the PCR reads with MiXCR, giving one entry per CDR3 protein. The sample yields fewer than 550,000 distinct CDR3 sequences, roughly 16% seen once. Study-wide results and limits: Several hundred expanded graft clones reportedly supplied alpha-beta T cells about two months after transplant.

The specimen was PBMCs, mostly from graft donor cells, collected 360 days after TCRalphabeta/CD19-depleted stem cell transplant. The receptor was isolated from a boy under two years old who had a stem cell transplant for Wiskott-Aldrich syndrome, so the T cells may come from the graft donor.

CDR3 protein: CASSLGTSVGPAKNIQYF. The CDR3 nucleotides read TGTGCCAGCAGCTTAGGCACTAGCGTAGGTCCAGCCAAAAACATTCAGTACTTC. The rearrangement joins TRBV11-2 to TRBJ2-4; 7 bases are shared with TRBD2. This CDR3 spans 18 amino acids. Germline lookup yields CDR1 SGHAT and CDR2 FQNNGV. The V gene end was trimmed by 1 base and the J gene end by 0 bases; junction bases not matched to a gene: 9.